The entry below describes one TCR beta chain. The antigen remains unidentified. The sample originates from a study of T cells in Graves' hyperthyroidism and ophthalmopathy. Study results and limitations: Most clonotypes expanded in thyroid above 0.001 were likewise present in blood.

This CDR3 has 13 residues. Trimming shortened V by 7 bases and J by 1 base, and 11 bases separated the two germline ends. CDR1 and CDR2 (germline): MNHEY, SMNVEV (reference sequence). The TCR beta CDR3 regions underwent amplification using RNA transcripts as the source. HTBI primers were the set used in a first-round RT-PCR of the TCR CDR3. Each CDR3 protein is one row after TCRdb ran MiXCR on the multiplex PCR reads. Of about 600,000 distinct CDR3 sequences in the sample, 16% were seen once. The sequenced sample was blood. This TCR was sampled from a woman aged 35 to 49 with Graves' ophthalmopathy. The chain combines TRBV27 with TRBJ2-7; D is unresolved. Here the CDR3 DNA reads TGTGCCAGCATAATCGCCGGATCCTACGAGCAGTACTTC. Amino acids: CASIIAGSYEQYF.